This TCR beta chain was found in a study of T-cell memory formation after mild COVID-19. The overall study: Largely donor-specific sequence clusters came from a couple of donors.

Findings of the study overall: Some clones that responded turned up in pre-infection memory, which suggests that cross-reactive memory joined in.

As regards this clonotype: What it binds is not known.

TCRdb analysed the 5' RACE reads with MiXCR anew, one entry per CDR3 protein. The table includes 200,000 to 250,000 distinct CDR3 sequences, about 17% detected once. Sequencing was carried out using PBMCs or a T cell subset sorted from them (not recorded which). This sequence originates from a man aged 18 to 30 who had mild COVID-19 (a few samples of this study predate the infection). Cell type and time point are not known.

CDR3: CASSSMSPNTEAFF. CDR3 DNA: TGCGCCAGCAGCTCAATGAGCCCTAACACTGAAGCTTTCTTT. The chain is built from TRBV5-1 and TRBJ1-1, with no clear D. This CDR3 comprises 14 residues. Germline CDR1 SGHRS, CDR2 YFSETQ. Trimming removed 3 bases at V and 2 bases at J, with 11 bases between. Together with reference TRBV5-1 and TRBJ1-1, the CDR3 gives the full variable domain: KAGVTQTPRYLIKTRGQQVTLSCSPISGHRSVSWYQQTPGQGLQFLFEYFSETQRNKGNFPGRFSGRQFSNSRSEMNVSTLELGDSALYLCASSSMSPNTEAFFGQGTRLTVV.